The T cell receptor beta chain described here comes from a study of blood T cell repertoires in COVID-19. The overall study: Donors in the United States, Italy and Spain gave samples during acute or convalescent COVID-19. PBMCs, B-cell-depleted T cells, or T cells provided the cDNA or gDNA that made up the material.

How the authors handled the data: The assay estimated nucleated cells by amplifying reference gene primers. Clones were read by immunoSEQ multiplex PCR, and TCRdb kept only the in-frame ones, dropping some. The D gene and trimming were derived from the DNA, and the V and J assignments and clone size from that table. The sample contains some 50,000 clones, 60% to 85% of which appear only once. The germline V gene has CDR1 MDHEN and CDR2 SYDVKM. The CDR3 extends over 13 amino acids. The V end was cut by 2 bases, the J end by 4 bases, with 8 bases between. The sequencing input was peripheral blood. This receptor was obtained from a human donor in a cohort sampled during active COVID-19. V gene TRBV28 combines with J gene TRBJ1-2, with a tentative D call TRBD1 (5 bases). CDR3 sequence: CASSLQTAYGYTF. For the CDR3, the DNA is TGTGCCAGCAGTTTACAGACAGCCTATGGCTACACCTTC.